Below, one T cell receptor (beta chain) is given with its context. These data belong to a study of technical replicates of blood from a few donors. V lost 2 bases and J 4 bases, leaving 11 bases between the germline ends. The CDR3 runs 14 residues. The germline V gene encodes CDR1 MDHEN and CDR2 SYDVKM. Produced via immunoSEQ multiplex PCR; TCRdb's table is partial and in-frame only. The data hold under 90,000 clones, with 95% to 98% observed a single time. The receptor was derived from a human donor in good health. V usage is TRBV28 and J usage is TRBJ1-1; perhaps TRBD1 as D (6 bases). Sequencing input: T cells isolated from PBMCs. The CDR3 coding sequence is TGTGCCAGCAGTTTACCACAGGGTTCCACTGAAGCTTTCTTT. Its translation: CASSLPQGSTEAFF.